The T cell receptor beta chain described here comes from a study of shared clonotypes between healthy human individuals. Regarding the study as a whole: The study found lower generation probabilities in non-shared clonotypes than in those shared by all four donors.

Assay: immunoSEQ multiplex PCR; the TCRdb copy retains only in-frame clones and omits some. The data hold over a million clones, with 75% to 80% observed a single time. To note about this clone: What it recognizes is unknown. A far larger clone is one nucleotide away, so this likely arose from a read error.

The J segment lost 6 bases and the V segment lost 4 bases, leaving 13 bases of the junction unmatched. CDR1 and CDR2 (germline): MNHNS, SASEGT. The CDR3 is made up of 17 amino acids. This TCR derives from a young man in good health. Some clones in this sample may be carry-over from other donors' samples. Sequencing was done on a sample of memory CD4+ T cells from PBMCs. Subset: CD45RA-negative fraction. The chain couples TRBV6-1 to TRBJ1-5; 9 bases line up with TRBD1. The DNA of the CDR3 is TGTGCCAGCAGTGGCCACCCGGGACAGGGATACGGTCAGCCCCAGCATTTT. The encoded protein is CASSGHPGQGYGQPQHF.